These 15 T cell receptor beta chains share one sample of origin, sequenced in a study of blood T cell repertoires in COVID-19. The repertoire was sequenced with immunoSEQ multiplex PCR; TCRdb's copy has only in-frame clones and lacks some. The sample has 20,000 to 25,000 clones, over 70% seen once. The sample consisted of peripheral blood. These TCRs come from a man in his 60s with active COVID-19.

The chain employs TRBV30 and TRBJ2-3; no reliable D call. Germline V CDR1 and CDR2: GTSNPN, SVGIG (reference sequence). The CDR3 has 16 residues. Trimming removed 1 base at V and 2 bases at J, with 16 bases between. DNA of the CDR3: TGTGCCTGGAGTGCGACTCAACTGACCCTCACAGATACGCAGTATTTT. Translated: CAWSATQLTLTDTQYF.

The chain joins TRBV28 to TRBJ1-3; D is perhaps TRBD1 (5 bases). CDR3 length: 13 residues. Germline CDR1 and CDR2: MDHEN and SYDVKM. Trimming pared 8 bases from V and 4 bases from J, leaving 12 bases between. CDR3 residues: CASGGGVGNTIYF. CDR3 nucleotide sequence: TGTGCCAGCGGGGGAGGGGTAGGAAACACCATATATTTT.

J is TRBJ1-2 and V is TRBV6-5, with TRBD1 identical over 10 bases. The V segment lost 6 bases and the J segment 3 bases; nucleotides outside the gene matches: 4. The germline gives CDR1 MNHEY, CDR2 SVGAGI. The CDR3 has 14 amino acids. CDR3 protein: CASSWTGGDYGYTF. The CDR3 DNA reads TGTGCCAGCAGCTGGACAGGGGGTGACTATGGCTACACCTTC.

The chain recombines TRBV5-1 with TRBJ2-7, with 11 bases lining up with TRBD2. J gave up 6 bases and V 4 bases, and 9 bases lay outside the gene matches. The CDR3 contains 15 residues. The germline gives CDR1 SGHRS, CDR2 YFSETQ. CDR3 loop: CASSKITSGSSEQYF. The CDR3 nucleotides are TGCGCCAGCAGCAAAATTACTAGCGGGAGTTCCGAGCAGTACTTC.

The CDR3 spells CAWSVGGGNEQFF. The DNA of the CDR3 is TGTGCCTGGAGCGTCGGGGGTGGGAATGAGCAGTTCTTC. This chain joins TRBV30 and TRBJ2-1; a possible D gene is TRBD2 (6 bases). CDR1 is GTSNPN and CDR2 is SVGIG in the germline V gene (reference sequence). Trimming removed 3 bases from V and 7 bases from J, with 13 bases in between. CDR3 length equals 13 residues.

The V gene is TRBV3-1 (or the pseudogene TRBV3-2), the J gene TRBJ2-7; tentative D call: TRBD2 (7 bases). CDR1 and CDR2 from the germline V gene are LGHDT and YNNKEL (reference sequence). This CDR3 region has 15 residues. The V gene lost 7 bases and the J gene lost 5 bases, with 21 bases spanning the gap. This CDR3 reads CASTQRGREGHEQYF. CDR3 DNA sequence: TGTGCCAGCACTCAAAGGGGGAGGGAGGGCCACGAGCAGTACTTC.

This chain connects TRBV6-5 to TRBJ2-3, with D tentatively TRBD2 (6 bases). V was trimmed by 5 bases and J by 1 base, leaving 13 bases between them. Germline CDR1 reads MNHEY; CDR2 reads SVGAGI. The CDR3 has 15 residues. The CDR3 loop is CASSRYIAGTDTQYF. CDR3 bases: TGTGCCAGCAGTCGCTACATAGCGGGCACAGATACGCAGTATTTT.

This sequence joins TRBV23-1 and TRBJ1-5; no firm D call. TRBV23-1 is recorded as an ORF, its role being uncertain. The CDR3 consists of 13 residues. V lost 3 bases and J lost 2, with 5 bases in between. CDR3 sequence: CASSQRGNQPQHF. The CDR3 DNA reads as TGCGCCAGCAGTCAGCGGGGCAATCAGCCCCAGCATTTT.

The chain couples TRBV24-1 to TRBJ2-1, with TRBD2 matching 11 bases. There are 15 residues in the CDR3. After removal of 4 bases from V and 7 bases from J, the junction contained 5 bases not matched to a gene. Germline assignment: CDR1 KGHDR and CDR2 SFDVKD. The CDR3 protein is CATSDTGTSGNEQFF. CDR3 in DNA: TGTGCCACCAGTGACACCGGGACTAGCGGAAATGAGCAGTTCTTC.

The table lists this clone with a count of one. The rearrangement links TRBV27 to TRBJ2-7, with D possibly matching TRBD1 (5 bases). Germline CDR1 is MNHEY and CDR2 is SMNVEV (reference sequence). The CDR3 contains 15 residues. V shed 4 bases and J shed 0 bases, with 13 bases lying between them. The CDR3 DNA follows: TGTGCCAGCAGTTCGAAAGGGGTAAGCTCCTACGAGCAGTACTTC. It is translated as CASSSKGVSSYEQYF.

The chain combines TRBV15 with TRBJ2-3; D ambiguous. Trimming cost V 0 bases and J 5 bases, with 3 bases left between them. This CDR3 has 12 amino acids. CDR1 and CDR2 (germline): LNHNV, YYDKDF (reference sequence). CDR3 sequence reads: CATSRDRDTQYF. The CDR3 DNA is TGTGCCACCAGCAGAGATAGAGATACGCAGTATTTT.

This clone has only a few counts. V usage is TRBV4-1 and J usage is TRBJ1-1; 10 bases align to TRBD1. With 1 base clipped from V and 5 bases from J, the junction kept 4 bases outside the gene matches. The germline CDR1 and CDR2 sequences are MGHRA and YSYEKL. The CDR3 sequence is 15 residues long. CDR3 bases: TGCGCCAGCAGCCAAGGGGGACAGGGGACGACTGAAGCTTTCTTT. Its protein is CASSQGGQGTTEAFF.

The rearrangement joins TRBV2 to TRBJ2-2, with D maybe TRBD2 (5 bases). Between the trimmed V and J ends, which lost 8 bases and 4 bases, there was a span of 14 bases. The germline V gene encodes CDR1 SNHLY and CDR2 FYNNEI. The CDR3 is 14 residues long. This chain's CDR3 is CASGLLVGTGELFF. In nucleotides, the CDR3 is TGTGCCAGCGGATTACTAGTAGGCACCGGGGAGCTGTTTTTT.

The J gene is TRBJ2-7, the V gene TRBV23-1; 10 nucleotides agree with TRBD1. TRBV23-1 is annotated as an ORF whose role is uncertain. CDR3 length equals 18 residues. V gave up 5 bases and J gave up 2 bases; unmatched junction bases: 15. This CDR3 reads CASSNLALGQGETYEQYF. The CDR3 DNA sequence: TGCGCCAGCAGTAACTTGGCCCTAGGACAGGGGGAAACCTACGAGCAGTACTTC.

The rearrangement uses TRBV30 and TRBJ2-2; maybe TRBD1 (6 bases). Trimming shortened V by 3 bases and J by 3 bases, and 17 bases separated the two germline ends. Germline CDR1 is GTSNPN and CDR2 is SVGIG (reference sequence). The length of the CDR3 is 16 residues. CDR3 in amino acids: CAWRRGGTADTGELFF. The CDR3 coding sequence is TGTGCCTGGAGGAGAGGGGGAACGGCAGACACCGGGGAGCTGTTTTTT.